What follows is one T cell receptor (beta chain) and its context. Its specificity is not known. Following extraction, RNA underwent reverse transcription to cDNA, which served as the sequencing template. Method: immunoSEQ multiplex PCR; TCRdb's copy keeps in-frame clones and lacks some. Of 110,000 or so clones listed, 50% to 75% are singletons. This sample was included in a study of CD8+ T cells in alopecia areata. General observations from the study: Tofacitinib significantly decreased scalp clonality and expanded CD8+ clones among top 100.

Treatment given: oral pan-JAK inhibitor, 5-10 mg twice daily. The source is a human donor with alopecia areata. The sample was CD8+ T cells sorted from blood, taken at week 4, from a patient treated with tofacitinib.

This CDR3 reads CAWSVASRGTEAFF. CDR3 coding DNA: TGTGCCTGGAGTGTAGCCTCCCGGGGCACTGAAGCTTTCTTT. The chain employs TRBV30 and TRBJ1-1; D is unclear. This CDR3 contains 14 residues. CDR1 is GTSNPN and CDR2 is SVGIG in the germline V gene (reference sequence). V was trimmed by 0 bases and J by 4 bases, leaving 12 bases between them.